These T cell receptor beta chains were read from a single sample in a study of cytomegalovirus exposure and HLA in healthy donors. Sequenced by immunoSEQ multiplex PCR; TCRdb stores in-frame clones only, minus some. The data hold about 110,000 clones, with about four fifths observed a single time. Sequenced material: PBMCs. These receptors were collected from a man younger than 45 in good health and CMV-seropositive. Each CDR3 is given with its conserved first and last residue. The D gene is left open where the match is weak. Only part of the rows carry a size: once, few, many, or a class if the clone is expanded.

-,TRBV4-3,TRBJ2-3,-,TGCGCCAGCAGCCAAGATCGAGGTAGAGGCGGAGATACGCAGTATTTT,CASSQDRGRGGDTQYF
TRBD1,TRBV6-1,TRBJ1-2,-,TGTGCCAGTCGGACAGGGCGAGATTATGGCTACACCTTC,CASRTGRDYGYTF
TRBD1,TRBV6-1,TRBJ1-2,-,TGTGCCAGCAGCCCGGGACAGGCGGATGGCTACACCTTC,CASSPGQADGYTF
TRBD2,TRBV7-9,TRBJ2-4,-,TGTGCCAGCAGCTTAGTTGGGGGGGAGCGGGACATTCAGTACTTC,CASSLVGGERDIQYF
-,TRBV5-1,TRBJ1-1,-,TGCGCCAGCAGCTTTCATCAGGGGTACGGCACTGAAGCTTTCTTT,CASSFHQGYGTEAFF
-,TRBV7-2,TRBJ1-2,-,TGTGCCAGCAGCGCCCGTGGAGGGCTCGTCTATGGCTACACCTTC,CASSARGGLVYGYTF
TRBD1,TRBV4-1,TRBJ2-7,few,TGCGCCAGCAGCCAAGAAGGCGCAGGGGGCTCCGAGCAGTACTTC,CASSQEGAGGSEQYF
-,TRBV7-9,TRBJ2-7,-,TGTGCCAGCAGCCCACGAAGGGGCGAGCAGTACTTC,CASSPRRGEQYF
-,TRBV29-1,TRBJ2-2,-,TGCAGCGGAAGGGGGTCCGGGGAGCTGTTTTTT,CSGRGSGELFF
TRBD1,TRBV4-3,TRBJ2-1,few,TGCGCCAGCAGCCAAGAATCGGGACAGGGGGCACATGAGCAGTTCTTC,CASSQESGQGAHEQFF
-,TRBV11-3,TRBJ2-1,-,TGTGCCAGCAGCTTAGGTCAGGCATCCTACAATGAGCAGTTCTTC,CASSLGQASYNEQFF
TRBD2,TRBV29-1,TRBJ2-4,-,TGCAGCGGTATAGCCCCAGGGAGGGACATTCAGTACTTC,CSGIAPGRDIQYF
-,TRBV28,TRBJ2-5,-,TGTGCCAGCAGTTTAGGGTTAGCGGTGCAGGAGACCCAGTACTTC,CASSLGLAVQETQYF
-,TRBV6-5,TRBJ2-7,-,TGTGCCAGCAGTCGCGACAGTAAATACGAGCAGTACTTC,CASSRDSKYEQYF
TRBD1,TRBV6-5,TRBJ1-2,-,TGTGCCAGCAGTTATGGACAGGAGGCCCCTTATGGCTACCCCTTC,CASSYGQEAPYGYPF
TRBD1,TRBV9,TRBJ1-6,once,TGTGCCAGCAGCGCGGGAGACAGGGGGTCTTCACCCCTCCACTTT,CASSAGDRGSSPLHF
-,TRBV5-4,TRBJ1-2,-,TGTGCCAGCAGCGATACGGGGAATGGCTACACCTTC,CASSDTGNGYTF
-,TRBV2,TRBJ1-5,-,TGTGCCACCCATGACAGAAACAATCAGCCCCAGCATTTT,CATHDRNNQPQHF
-,TRBV4-3,TRBJ2-3,-,TGCGCCAGCCAAACCCTCGGGTCAGATACGCAGTATTTT,CASQTLGSDTQYF
TRBD1,TRBV10-3,TRBJ1-1,-,TGTGCCATCAGGGACCAGGGGGCTGGTGAAACTGAAGCTTTCTTT,CAIRDQGAGETEAFF
TRBD1,TRBV28,TRBJ1-1,-,TGTGCCAGCGTCGGACAGGGGGTGAACACTGAAGCTTTCTTT,CASVGQGVNTEAFF
-,TRBV7-2,TRBJ2-7,few,TGTGCCAGCAGCATTCCGGGGGACCACGAGCAGTACTTC,CASSIPGDHEQYF
-,TRBV18,TRBJ1-2,-,TGTGCCAGCTCACCACAGTCGGGGGTCACCTTACTCTACACCTTC,CASSPQSGVTLLYTF
TRBD2,TRBV28,TRBJ2-5,-,TGTGCCAGCAGTTTAGGGACTAGCGGCCCAAGTTTGACCCAGTACTTC,CASSLGTSGPSLTQYF
-,TRBV7-2,TRBJ1-2,-,TGTGCCAGCAGCTTAGGGACACGTGGGCATGGCTACACCTTC,CASSLGTRGHGYTF
TRBD1,TRBV28,TRBJ1-6,-,TGTGCCAGCAGTCAGGACAGGGCGAGCTCCTATAATTCACCCCTCCACTTT,CASSQDRASSYNSPLHF
TRBD1,TRBV27,TRBJ1-2,-,TGTGCCAGCAGTAACCGACAGGGTGAGGGCTATGGCTACACCTTC,CASSNRQGEGYGYTF
TRBD1,TRBV5-1,TRBJ2-5,-,TGCGCCAGCAGCTTGGCCCCGGGACAGCAAGAGACCCAGTACTTC,CASSLAPGQQETQYF
-,TRBV6-5,TRBJ2-1,-,TGTGCCAGCAGGGCAACCGAAAACAATGAGCAGTTCTTC,CASRATENNEQFF
-,TRBV2,TRBJ1-2,-,TGTGCCAGCAGTGAACGACGGGGGTATAACTATGGCTACACCTTC,CASSERRGYNYGYTF
-,TRBV5-1,TRBJ2-7,-,TGCGCCAGCAGCTTGACAGTCCCCTACGAGCAGTACTTC,CASSLTVPYEQYF
-,TRBV7-2,TRBJ1-2,-,TGTGCCAGCAGCTTGGGCAGGGCGATTAACTATGGCTACACCTTC,CASSLGRAINYGYTF
TRBD1,TRBV6-5,TRBJ2-7,-,TGTGCCAGCAGTGAGACAGGGGGCTCCTACGAGCAGTACTTC,CASSETGGSYEQYF
TRBD2,TRBV6-5,TRBJ2-2,-,TGTGCCAGCACCCCCAGCGGGAGGACCGGGGAGCTGTTTTTT,CASTPSGRTGELFF
-,TRBV7-2,TRBJ1-5,-,TGTGCCAGCAGCCTTCGACAGGCGGATCAGCCCCAGCATTTT,CASSLRQADQPQHF
TRBD2,TRBV7-2,TRBJ2-3,-,TGTGCCAGCACCACTAGCGGGGCAAGCACAGATACGCAGTATTTT,CASTTSGASTDTQYF
-,TRBV7-2,TRBJ2-1,-,TGTGCCAGCAGCTTAAATTCAGGTCCGAGCTCCTACAATGAGCAGTTCTTC,CASSLNSGPSSYNEQFF
TRBD2,TRBV9,TRBJ2-3,-,TGTGCCAGCAGCGTAGGGGCCAGGAGCGGGGGGATAGATACGCAGTATTTT,CASSVGARSGGIDTQYF
TRBD2,TRBV11-2,TRBJ2-3,-,TGTGCCAGCAACTATGGGGGGGCAGATACGCAGTATTTT,CASNYGGADTQYF
TRBD1,TRBV5-8,TRBJ2-1,-,TGTGCCAGCAGCTTCTTCGGACAGGGAGACAATGAGCAGTTCTTC,CASSFFGQGDNEQFF
-,TRBV25-1,TRBJ1-2,-,TGTGCCAGCAGTCGTGGCAGCGTACACTATGGCTACACCTTC,CASSRGSVHYGYTF
-,TRBV5-6,TRBJ1-2,-,TGTGCCAGCAGCTTGGACATCGGCTACACCTTC,CASSLDIGYTF
-,TRBV2,TRBJ2-1,-,TGTGCCAGCAGTGAAAGCGGTGGGGAGCAGTTCTTC,CASSESGGEQFF
-,TRBV6-6,TRBJ1-1,few,TGTGCCAGCAGGACCCAGGGAGGAACTGAAGCTTTCTTT,CASRTQGGTEAFF
-,TRBV28,TRBJ2-3,-,TGTGCCAGCAGTTTATCGTCCACAGATACGCAGTATTTT,CASSLSSTDTQYF